These T cell receptor beta chains were read from a single sample in a study of technical replicates of blood from a few donors. Sequencing was performed with immunoSEQ multiplex PCR; in TCRdb, only in-frame clones are kept and a portion is missing. Of 70,000 to 80,000 clones listed, around 92% are singletons. Input material: T cells isolated from PBMCs. All receptors derive from a human donor in good health. CDR3s include the opening cysteine and the closing phenylalanine or tryptophan. A D gene is named only where the DNA matches it firmly. Not every row has a clone size; where given, it reads once, few, many or a size class.

abundance	j_gene	d_gene	v_gene	CDR3aa	CDR3nt
-	TRBJ2-7	-	TRBV27	CASSSPGAYEQYF	TGTGCCAGCAGTTCCCCGGGGGCCTACGAGCAGTACTTC
-	TRBJ1-1	TRBD1	TRBV11-3	CASSLRAGGANKAFF	TGTGCCAGCAGCTTACGGGCAGGGGGCGCGAATAAAGCTTTCTTT
-	TRBJ1-2	-	TRBV25-1	CASREEAYGYTF	TGTGCCAGCAGGGAGGAGGCCTATGGCTACACCTTC
-	TRBJ2-3	-	TRBV5-1	CASSLGAASDTQYF	TGCGCCAGCAGCTTGGGGGCAGCCTCAGATACGCAGTATTTT
-	TRBJ2-7	-	TRBV28	CASSSYSYEQYF	TGTGCCAGCAGTTCTTACTCCTACGAGCAGTACTTC
-	TRBJ1-2	-	TRBV19	CASSIDRSPTLRGRVPRGYTF	TGTGCCAGTAGTATAGATCGCTCTCCTACCCTCAGGGGAAGAGTACCGAGAGGCTACACCTTC
-	TRBJ2-2	-	TRBV6-4	CASSLGAHTGELFF	TGTGCCAGCAGTTTGGGGGCGCACACCGGGGAGCTGTTTTTT
-	TRBJ1-1	-	TRBV19	CASSIGSTEAFF	TGTGCCAGTAGTATAGGGAGCACTGAAGCTTTCTTT
-	TRBJ2-1	TRBD1	TRBV6-5	CASSLRDRYNEQFF	TGTGCCAGCAGCCTCCGGGACAGGTACAATGAGCAGTTCTTC
-	TRBJ2-7	TRBD2	TRBV7-8	CASSLSRSSGSTYEQYF	TGTGCCAGCAGCTTAAGTAGGTCTAGCGGGTCAACCTACGAGCAGTACTTC
few	TRBJ2-2	-	TRBV14	CASSPPETYPGELFF	TGTGCCAGCAGCCCTCCCGAGACATACCCCGGGGAGCTGTTTTTT
once	TRBJ1-4	-	TRBV27	CASSLTGNEKLFF	TGTGCCAGCTCTTTGACCGGGAATGAAAAACTGTTTTTT
-	TRBJ1-2	TRBD1	TRBV2	CASSERTGANYGYTF	TGTGCCAGCAGTGAAAGGACAGGGGCTAACTATGGCTACACCTTC
-	TRBJ2-2	TRBD2	TRBV4-2	CASSQRRNSGSMNTGELFF	TGTGCCAGCAGCCAAAGAAGGAACAGCGGGAGTATGAACACCGGGGAGCTGTTTTTT
once	TRBJ2-3	-	TRBV14	CASNRGFSSDTQYF	TGTGCCAGCAATAGGGGTTTTTCTTCAGATACGCAGTATTTT